These 2 T cell receptor beta chains were sequenced from one sample in a study of siplizumab effects on memory and regulatory T cells. The protocol was immunoSEQ multiplex PCR, while the TCRdb copy is restricted to in-frame clones and leaves out a portion. The sample lists 50,000 to 55,000 clones, around 97% occurring once. Sequencing was performed on naive CD4+ T cells sorted from blood. These receptors were taken from a human donor in good health.

In its sample, this clone was seen once. V and J are TRBV6-5 and TRBJ2-7; 11 nucleotides align to TRBD2. J lost 4 bases, V lost 5 bases, and 1 base had no gene match. CDR1 is MNHEY, CDR2 SVGAGI, per germline. The CDR3 contains 13 residues. The CDR3 coding sequence is TGTGCCAGCAGTAGGACTAGCGGGTACGAGCAGTACTTC. Its translation is CASSRTSGYEQYF.

In DNA form, the CDR3 reads TGTGCCAGCAGTTTTTTGCAGACGAACACCGGGGAGCTGTTTTTT. It is translated as CASSFLQTNTGELFF. The V and J genes are TRBV27 and TRBJ2-2; D call uncertain. Trimming took off 3 bases at V and 0 bases at J, with 8 bases between the two ends. The CDR3 is 15 residues long. Germline V lookup: CDR1 MNHEY, CDR2 SMNVEV (reference sequence).